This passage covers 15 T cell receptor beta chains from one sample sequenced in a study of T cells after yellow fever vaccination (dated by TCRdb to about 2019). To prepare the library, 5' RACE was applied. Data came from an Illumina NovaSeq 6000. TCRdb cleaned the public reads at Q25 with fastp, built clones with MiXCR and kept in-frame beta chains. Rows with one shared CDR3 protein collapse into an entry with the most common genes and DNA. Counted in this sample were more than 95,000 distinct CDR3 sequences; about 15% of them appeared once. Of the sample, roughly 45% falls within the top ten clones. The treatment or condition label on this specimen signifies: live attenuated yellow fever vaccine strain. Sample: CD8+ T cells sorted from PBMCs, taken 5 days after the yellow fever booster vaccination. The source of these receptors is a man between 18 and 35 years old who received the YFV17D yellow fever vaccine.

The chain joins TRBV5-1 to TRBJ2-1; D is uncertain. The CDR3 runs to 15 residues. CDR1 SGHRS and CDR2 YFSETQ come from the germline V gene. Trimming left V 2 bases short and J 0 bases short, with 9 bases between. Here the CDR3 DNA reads TGCGCCAGCAGCTTCTTAGGAGCCTCCTACAATGAGCAGTTCTTC. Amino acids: CASSFLGASYNEQFF.

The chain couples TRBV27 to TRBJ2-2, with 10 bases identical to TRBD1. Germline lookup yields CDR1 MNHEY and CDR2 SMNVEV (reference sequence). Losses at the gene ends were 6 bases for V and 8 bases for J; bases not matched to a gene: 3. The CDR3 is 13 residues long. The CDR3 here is CASRTGGSGELFF. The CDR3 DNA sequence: TGTGCCAGCAGGACAGGGGGCTCTGGGGAGCTGTTTTTT.

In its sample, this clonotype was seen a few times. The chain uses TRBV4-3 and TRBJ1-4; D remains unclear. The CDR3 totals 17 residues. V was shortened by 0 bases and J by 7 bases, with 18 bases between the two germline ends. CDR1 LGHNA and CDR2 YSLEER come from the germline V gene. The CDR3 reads CASSQDLSREVGEKLFF. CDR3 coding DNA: TGCGCCAGCAGCCAAGATTTATCAAGGGAGGTTGGTGAAAAACTGTTTTTT.

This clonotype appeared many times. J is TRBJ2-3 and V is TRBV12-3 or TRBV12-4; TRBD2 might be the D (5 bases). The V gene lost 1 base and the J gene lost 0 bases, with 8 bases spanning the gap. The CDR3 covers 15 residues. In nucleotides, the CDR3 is TGTGCCAGCAGTTTAGTAGGCGGGAGCACAGATACGCAGTATTTT. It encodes CASSLVGGSTDTQYF.

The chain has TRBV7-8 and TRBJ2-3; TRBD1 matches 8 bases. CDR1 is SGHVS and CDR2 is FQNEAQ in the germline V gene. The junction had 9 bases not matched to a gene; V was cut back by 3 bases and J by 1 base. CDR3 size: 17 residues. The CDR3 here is CASSFPTGGSGTDTQYF. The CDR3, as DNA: TGTGCCAGCAGCTTCCCAACAGGGGGAAGTGGCACAGATACGCAGTATTTT.

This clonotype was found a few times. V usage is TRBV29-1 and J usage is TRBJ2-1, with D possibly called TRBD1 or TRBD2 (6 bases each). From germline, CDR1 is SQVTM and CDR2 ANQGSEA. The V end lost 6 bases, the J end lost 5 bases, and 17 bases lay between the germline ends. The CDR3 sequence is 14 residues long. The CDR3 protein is CSVPPLGGNNEQFF. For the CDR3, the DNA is TGCAGCGTACCCCCCCTCGGGGGCAACAATGAGCAGTTCTTC.

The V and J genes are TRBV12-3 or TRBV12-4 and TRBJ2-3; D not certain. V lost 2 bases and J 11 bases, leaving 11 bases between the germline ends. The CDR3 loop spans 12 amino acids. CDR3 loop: CASSLRRPGQYF. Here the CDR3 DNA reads TGTGCCAGCAGTTTACGGCGGCCGGGGCAGTATTTT.

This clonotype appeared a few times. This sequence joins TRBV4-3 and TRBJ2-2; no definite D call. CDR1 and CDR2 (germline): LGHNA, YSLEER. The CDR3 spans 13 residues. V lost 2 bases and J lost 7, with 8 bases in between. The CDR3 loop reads CASSQTIVGELFF. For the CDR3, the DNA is TGCGCCAGCAGCCAAACCATTGTCGGGGAGCTGTTTTTT.

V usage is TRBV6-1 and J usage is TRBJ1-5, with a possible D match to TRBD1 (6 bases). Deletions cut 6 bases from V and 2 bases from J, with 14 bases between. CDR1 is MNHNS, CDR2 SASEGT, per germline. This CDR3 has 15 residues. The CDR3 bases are TGTGCCAGCAGAGGATACAGGGCTGGCAATCAGCCCCAGCATTTT. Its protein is CASRGYRAGNQPQHF.

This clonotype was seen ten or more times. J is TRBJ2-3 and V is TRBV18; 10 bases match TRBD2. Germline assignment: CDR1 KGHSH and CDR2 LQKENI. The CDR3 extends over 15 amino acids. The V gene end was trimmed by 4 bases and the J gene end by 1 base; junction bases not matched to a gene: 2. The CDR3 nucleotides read TGTGCCAGCTCACAACTAGCGGGGCGCACAGATACGCAGTATTTT. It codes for CASSQLAGRTDTQYF.

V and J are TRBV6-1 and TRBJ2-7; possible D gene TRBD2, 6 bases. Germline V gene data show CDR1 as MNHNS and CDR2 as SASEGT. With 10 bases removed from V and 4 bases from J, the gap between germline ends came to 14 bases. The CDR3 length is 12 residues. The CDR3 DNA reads TGTGCCATTCGGAGGGAGGAGTACGAGCAGTACTTC. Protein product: CAIRREEYEQYF.

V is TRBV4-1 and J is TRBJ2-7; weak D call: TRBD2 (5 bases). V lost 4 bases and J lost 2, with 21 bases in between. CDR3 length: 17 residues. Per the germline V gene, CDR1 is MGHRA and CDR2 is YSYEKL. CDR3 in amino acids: CASSRKPLDGGPYEQYF. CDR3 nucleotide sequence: TGCGCCAGCAGCCGAAAACCCCTCGACGGAGGCCCCTACGAGCAGTACTTC.

In DNA form, the CDR3 reads TGCAGTTCCTTTACGGGGTCATACAATGAGCAGTTCTTC. Amino acids: CSSFTGSYNEQFF. V usage is TRBV29-1 and J usage is TRBJ2-1, with D possibly being TRBD2 (5 bases). Germline loops: CDR1 SQVTM, CDR2 ANQGSEA. This CDR3 comprises 13 residues.

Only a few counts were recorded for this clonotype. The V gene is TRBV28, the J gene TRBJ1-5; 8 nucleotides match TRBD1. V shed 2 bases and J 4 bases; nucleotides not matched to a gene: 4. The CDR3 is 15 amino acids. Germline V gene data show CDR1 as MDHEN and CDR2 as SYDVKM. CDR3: CASSLRRTGNQPQHF. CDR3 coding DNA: TGTGCCAGCAGTTTACGTCGGACAGGGAATCAGCCCCAGCATTTT.

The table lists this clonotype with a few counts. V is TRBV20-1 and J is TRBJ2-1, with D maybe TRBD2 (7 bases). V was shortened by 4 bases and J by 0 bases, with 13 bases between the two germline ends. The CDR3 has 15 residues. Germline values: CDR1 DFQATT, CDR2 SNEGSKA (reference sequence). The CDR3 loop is CSAMAGASSYNEQFF. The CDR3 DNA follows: TGCAGTGCTATGGCGGGGGCGAGCTCCTACAATGAGCAGTTCTTC.